Shown below are 8 T cell receptor beta chains from a single sample sequenced in a study of blood T cell repertoires in COVID-19. TCRdb keeps only in-frame clones here, not all; method: immunoSEQ multiplex PCR. This table holds 400,000 to 500,000 clones, more than 75% found once. The sequenced sample was PBMCs or T cells enriched from blood (not recorded which). These receptors all stem from a woman in her 40s who had recovered from COVID-19.

The rearrangement links TRBV7-2 to TRBJ2-7, with 8 bases lining up with TRBD1. V dropped 5 bases and J dropped 5; count of bases not matched to a gene: 8. CDR1 is SGHTA, CDR2 FQGNSA, per germline. CDR3 length: 14 residues. CDR3 coding DNA: TGTGCCAGCAGCCCTCGGACAGGGAACCACGAGCAGTACTTC. The encoded protein is CASSPRTGNHEQYF.

The gene calls are TRBV2 and TRBJ2-3; possibly TRBD2 for D (6 bases). Germline loops: CDR1 SNHLY, CDR2 FYNNEI. The V end lost 5 bases, the J end lost 3 bases, and 18 bases lay between the germline ends. The CDR3 is made up of 16 amino acids. CDR3 in DNA: TGTGCCAGCAGTCTTGGTCCGGGAGCCACAACAGATACGCAGTATTTT. As protein: CASSLGPGATTDTQYF.

V usage is TRBV5-1 and J usage is TRBJ2-5, with TRBD2 matching 10 bases. Per the germline V gene, CDR1 is SGHRS and CDR2 is YFSETQ. The CDR3 is 17 residues long. The V gene end was trimmed by 0 bases and the J gene end by 2 bases; junction bases not matched to a gene: 7. The CDR3 protein is CASSLGLAGVLQETQYF. CDR3 DNA: TGCGCCAGCAGCTTGGGTCTAGCGGGGGTACTACAAGAGACCCAGTACTTC.

This clone was counted a single time. This chain links TRBV6-5 with TRBJ1-1; D gene uncertain. Trimming shortened V by 6 bases and J by 5 bases, and 16 bases separated the two germline ends. The CDR3 is made up of 14 amino acids. CDR1 MNHEY and CDR2 SVGAGI come from the germline V gene. The CDR3 nucleotides read TGTGCCAGCAGCTGGCAGGTCACGGGGACTGAAGCTTTCTTT. Its protein is CASSWQVTGTEAFF.

This clone appeared a few times. The chain carries TRBV5-4 and TRBJ1-2; the D is unclear. This CDR3 is built from 13 residues. CDR1 and CDR2 from the germline V gene are SGHNT and YYREEE (reference sequence). Trimming pared 1 base from V and 2 bases from J, leaving 6 bases between. The DNA of the CDR3 is TGTGCCAGCAGCTTGAACACGAACTATGGCTACACCTTC. The encoded protein is CASSLNTNYGYTF. The full variable domain, its missing parts supplied by reference TRBV5-4 and TRBJ1-2, is ETGVTQSPTHLIKTRGQQVTLRCSSQSGHNTVSWYQQALGQGPQFIFQYYREEENGRGNFPPRFSGLQFPNYSSELNVNALELDDSALYLCASSLNTNYGYTFGSGTRLTVV.

CDR3 DNA: TGCGCCAGCAGCCAGGACCGCAGGGGCGGGAGTCATCAGCAGTTCTTC. Protein sequence: CASSQDRRGGSHQQFF. V gene TRBV4-3 combines with J gene TRBJ2-1; D may be TRBD2 (7 bases). This CDR3 has 16 residues. The germline gives CDR1 LGHNA, CDR2 YSLEER. V lost 3 bases and J 11 bases, leaving 23 bases between the germline ends.

A few counts support this clone. This chain connects TRBV20-1 to TRBJ2-1; no clear D gene. Trimming cost V 6 bases and J 9 bases, with 12 bases left between them. The germline gives CDR1 DFQATT, CDR2 SNEGSKA (reference sequence). There are 11 residues in the CDR3. DNA of the CDR3: TGCAGTGCCCTAGTCTCAATTGAGCAGTTCTTC. Protein product: CSALVSIEQFF.

The V call is TRBV5-5, the J call TRBJ2-1, with D perhaps matching TRBD2 (5 bases). V lost 2 bases, J lost 2 bases, and 11 bases lay in between. Germline CDR1 SGHKS, CDR2 YYEKEE (reference sequence). The CDR3 has 15 amino acids. The CDR3 loop is CASSFTAEAYNEQFF. CDR3 nucleotide sequence: TGTGCCAGCAGCTTCACAGCGGAAGCCTACAATGAGCAGTTCTTC.